Below are 28 T cell receptor beta chains sequenced from a single sample in a study of blood T cells in healthy people across ages (dated by TCRdb to 2015 to 2017). The library was obtained by 5' RACE. Sequencing was performed on an Illumina HiSeq 2500. A second PCR of roughly 7 to 12 cycles was run with a J-beta primer mix and a sample-barcoded 5' primer. Using fastp trimming at Q25 and MiXCR clonotype assembly, TCRdb reanalyzed the public sequencing data and kept in-frame beta chains. Each CDR3 protein appears once, grouped with its most common genes and DNA. This sample comprises around 970,000 distinct CDR3 sequences, around 54% of them detected only once. The ten largest account for around 21% of the sample. What was sequenced was blood. All receptors come from a woman in her fifties or sixties in good health.

This CDR3 reads CASSSRSGRDGETQYF. The CDR3 coding sequence is TGCGCCAGCAGCTCCCGTAGCGGGAGGGACGGAGAGACCCAGTACTTC. The rearrangement links TRBV5-1 to TRBJ2-5, with 11 positions matching TRBD2. Germline loops: CDR1 SGHRS, CDR2 YFSETQ. CDR3 size: 16 residues. Losses at the gene ends were 3 bases for V and 4 bases for J; bases not matched to a gene: 8.

This chain uses TRBV7-9 with TRBJ2-4; D remains ambiguous. The J call may be incorrect, as the DNA end agrees better with TRBJ2-7. CDR1 and CDR2 (germline): SEHNR, FQNEAQ (reference sequence). The CDR3 is 14 residues long. The CDR3 region is CASSLADRRYEQYF. Here the CDR3 DNA reads TGTGCCAGCAGCTTAGCTGACCGCAGATACGAGCAGTACTTC.

The V and J genes are TRBV25-1 and TRBJ2-5; weak D call: TRBD1 (7 bases). From germline, CDR1 is MGHDK and CDR2 SYGVNS. Trimming pared 4 bases from V and 12 bases from J, leaving 27 bases between. The CDR3 length is 16 residues. CDR3 protein: CASSGAGGSPGPSKYF. In DNA, the CDR3 is TGTGCCAGCAGTGGGGCAGGGGGGAGTCCAGGCCCTTCAAAGTACTTC.

This sequence joins TRBV3-1 and TRBJ2-1; D is perhaps TRBD2 (5 bases). CDR1 is LGHDT and CDR2 is YNNKEL in the germline V gene (reference sequence). The ends were cut back, 1 base at V and 0 bases at J, with 13 bases in the middle. The CDR3 has 17 residues. CDR3 coding DNA: TGTGCCAGCAGCCAAGTTTTTAGCGTTAGCTCCTACAATGAGCAGTTCTTC. This gives the protein CASSQVFSVSSYNEQFF.

The V gene is TRBV24-1, the J gene TRBJ2-3, with 16 bases lining up with TRBD2. The CDR3 runs 20 residues. The V gene end was trimmed by 5 bases and the J gene end by 3 bases; junction bases not matched to a gene: 13. CDR1 is KGHDR, CDR2 SFDVKD, per germline. The CDR3 DNA reads as TGTGCCACCAGTGCCCCCCTTGGGACTAGCGGGAGGGCCTTAACAGATACGCAGTATTTT. Residues: CATSAPLGTSGRALTDTQYF.

The rearrangement links TRBV9 to TRBJ1-1; TRBD1 aligns across 8 bases. This CDR3 is 15 amino acids long. V lost 4 bases, J lost 7 bases, and 12 bases stayed unmatched. Germline loops: CDR1 SGDLS, CDR2 YYNGEE. The CDR3 loop reads CASSYKMDRAYEAFF. The CDR3 nucleotides read TGTGCCAGCAGCTATAAAATGGACAGGGCGTATGAAGCTTTCTTT.

This clonotype showed up just a few times. The chain has TRBV7-7 and TRBJ2-5; possible D gene TRBD1, 5 bases. The CDR3 totals 14 residues. CDR1 and CDR2 from the germline V gene are SSHAT and FNYEAQ (reference sequence). V was pared by 3 bases and J by 5 bases, with 13 bases between. CDR3 residues: CASSFIGAAETQYF. CDR3 coding DNA: TGTGCCAGCAGCTTTATTGGGGCGGCGGAGACCCAGTACTTC. The whole variable domain, filled in from reference TRBV7-7 and TRBJ2-5, reads GAGVSQSPRYKVTKRGQDVTLRCDPISSHATLYWYQQALGQGPEFLTYFNYEAQPDKSGLPSDRFSAERPEGSISTLTIQRTEQRDSAMYRCASSFIGAAETQYFGPGTRLLVL.

This clonotype appeared a few times. The chain joins TRBV29-1 to TRBJ2-1; a possible D gene is TRBD1 (9 bases). From germline, CDR1 is SQVTM and CDR2 ANQGSEA. The CDR3 runs 14 residues. The germline V and J ends were trimmed by 8 bases and 6 bases, with 20 bases remaining between them. CDR3 DNA: TGCAGCACCCGCGGGGGGACAGGGTCCAATGAGCAGTTCTTC. Translation gives CSTRGGTGSNEQFF.

CDR3 DNA sequence: TGCGCCAGCAGCGAAGACTGGGGTTTTGATGAGCAGTTCTTC. This sequence encodes CASSEDWGFDEQFF. The chain carries TRBV5-1 and TRBJ2-1; D gene uncertain. The CDR3 runs 14 residues. V was pared by 4 bases and J by 8 bases, with 16 bases between. Germline-derived CDR1 and CDR2 are SGHRS and YFSETQ.

The gene calls are TRBV3-1 and TRBJ1-5, with D perhaps TRBD1 (6 bases). Trimming removed 0 bases at V and 0 bases at J, with 12 bases between. Germline-derived CDR1 and CDR2 are LGHDT and YNNKEL (reference sequence). The CDR3 is 17 residues long. CDR3 region: CASSQEAGDISNQPQHF. The CDR3 region has the DNA TGTGCCAGCAGCCAAGAAGCGGGGGACATTAGCAATCAGCCCCAGCATTTT.

This clonotype was seen a handful of times. The chain combines TRBV3-1 with TRBJ2-7, with a possible D match to TRBD2 (6 bases). CDR3 size: 16 residues. CDR1 LGHDT and CDR2 YNNKEL come from the germline V gene (reference sequence). With 0 bases removed from V and 3 bases from J, the gap between germline ends came to 15 bases. In nucleotides, the CDR3 is TGTGCCAGCAGCCAAGATGGCCTAGCGAGCTACTACGAGCAGTACTTC. As protein: CASSQDGLASYYEQYF.

This clonotype turned up a few times. The V and J genes are TRBV6-2 or TRBV6-3 and TRBJ2-7, with 9 nucleotides matching TRBD1. In germline, CDR1 is MNHEY, CDR2 SVGEGT. The CDR3 is 15 residues long. The V and J ends lost 2 bases and 7 bases, in that order; junction bases with no gene match: 9. The CDR3 DNA reads TGTGCCAGCAGTTACGGAGGGACAGGGCGATGGGAGCAGTACTTC. Translating it yields CASSYGGTGRWEQYF.

This clonotype was counted only a few times. The chain has TRBV12-3 or TRBV12-4 and TRBJ2-3; tentatively, D is TRBD1 or TRBD2 (5 bases each). V was shortened by 7 bases and J by 2 bases, with 19 bases between the two germline ends. The CDR3 spans 16 residues. CDR3: CASTQASGTHTDTQYF. In DNA form, the CDR3 reads TGTGCCAGCACGCAAGCCTCCGGGACCCACACAGATACGCAGTATTTT.

V usage is TRBV13 and J usage is TRBJ2-7; D remains ambiguous. CDR3 length: 13 amino acids. Germline V gives CDR1 PRHDT, CDR2 FYEKMQ (reference sequence). V was shortened by 3 bases and J by 3 bases, with 9 bases between the two germline ends. For the CDR3, the DNA is TGTGCCAGCAGCTTGCCCCACAGCTACGAGCAGTACTTC. Its protein is CASSLPHSYEQYF. The full variable domain, completed using reference TRBV13 and TRBJ2-7, is AAGVIQSPRHLIKEKRETATLKCYPIPRHDTVYWYQQGPGQDPQFLISFYEKMQSDKGSIPDRFSAQQFSDYHSELNMSSLELGDSALYFCASSLPHSYEQYFGPGTRLTVT.

This chain connects TRBV6-2 or TRBV6-3 to TRBJ1-5; D is undetermined. V was shortened by 7 bases and J by 5 bases, with 12 bases between the two germline ends. The CDR3 runs to 13 residues. CDR1 and CDR2 from the germline V gene are MNHEY and SVGEGT. The CDR3 protein is CASTLGLYQPQHF. DNA of the CDR3: TGTGCCAGCACTCTAGGATTGTATCAGCCCCAGCATTTT.

This clonotype was counted between two and nine times. The J gene is TRBJ2-3, the V gene TRBV7-2; D gene uncertain. This CDR3 is 13 amino acids long. V lost 5 bases and J 7 bases, leaving 13 bases between the germline ends. Germline CDR1 is SGHTA and CDR2 is FQGNSA. The CDR3 DNA reads TGTGCCAGCAGCCTCCCGGTGGGATATACGCAGTATTTT. Protein sequence: CASSLPVGYTQYF.

The sample holds a few counts of this clonotype. The gene calls are TRBV20-1 and TRBJ1-2; weak D call: TRBD1 (5 bases). This CDR3 contains 12 residues. With 6 bases removed from V and 3 bases from J, the gap between germline ends came to 11 bases. Germline CDR1 DFQATT, CDR2 SNEGSKA (reference sequence). CDR3 DNA: TGCAGTGCCCACCCAGGGTACTATGGCTACACCTTC. Protein: CSAHPGYYGYTF.

The rearrangement links TRBV28 to TRBJ2-4; D remains unclear. Germline-derived CDR1 and CDR2 are MDHEN and SYDVKM. V was pared by 5 bases and J by 9 bases, with 14 bases between. CDR3 size: 13 residues. Here the CDR3 DNA reads TGTGCCAGCAGTCCCATTCTAATGGGCATTCAGTACTTC. Its protein is CASSPILMGIQYF.

The sample holds one count of this clonotype. The chain is built from TRBV7-6 and TRBJ1-1; D is possibly TRBD1 (5 bases). V lost 1 base and J lost 1, with 7 bases in between. The CDR3 runs 14 residues. Germline CDR1 SGHVS, CDR2 FNYEAQ. The CDR3 loop is CASSLDRSNTEAFF. The CDR3 coding sequence is TGTGCCAGCAGCTTAGACAGGTCGAACACTGAAGCTTTCTTT.

The rearrangement joins TRBV3-1 to TRBJ2-4, with D perhaps assigned TRBD1 or TRBD2 (5 bases each). Trimming cost V 5 bases and J 9 bases, with 14 bases left between them. Germline loops: CDR1 LGHDT, CDR2 YNNKEL (reference sequence). CDR3 length: 13 amino acids. The CDR3 loop reads CASSTPGAGIQYF. The DNA for the CDR3 is TGTGCCAGCAGCACCCCCGGGGCGGGCATTCAGTACTTC.

This rearrangement joins TRBV3-1 to TRBJ1-2; the match to TRBD1 covers 9 bases. V was pared by 1 base and J by 11 bases, with 8 bases of the junction left unmatched. Germline V gives CDR1 LGHDT, CDR2 YNNKEL (reference sequence). CDR3 length: 14 amino acids. In nucleotides, the CDR3 is TGTGCCAGCAGCCAAGGGACAGGGGCCTTTGGTTACACCTTC. Translation gives CASSQGTGAFGYTF. The variable domain in full, completed from reference TRBV3-1 and TRBJ1-2, reads DTAVSQTPKYLVTQMGNDKSIKCEQNLGHDTMYWYKQDSKKFLKIMFSYNNKELIINETVPNRFSPKSPDKAHLNLHINSLELGDSAVYFCASSQGTGAFGYTFGSGTRLTVV.

The chain uses TRBV12-3 or TRBV12-4 and TRBJ2-5; TRBD1 agrees at 8 bases. The J call is doubtful: the DNA matches TRBJ2-7 better. The CDR3 loop spans 14 amino acids. CDR3 sequence: CASSGQGKGYEQYF. DNA for the CDR3: TGTGCCAGCAGTGGACAGGGAAAAGGCTACGAGCAGTACTTC.

J is TRBJ2-7 and V is TRBV6-5, with D possibly matching TRBD2 (5 bases). The CDR3 has 13 amino acids. CDR1 is MNHEY, CDR2 SVGAGI, per germline. V gave up 6 bases and J gave up 0 bases, with 9 bases separating them. The CDR3 sequence is CASRERTSYEQYF. CDR3 in DNA: TGTGCCAGCAGGGAGCGGACCTCCTACGAGCAGTACTTC.

The CDR3, as DNA: TGCGCCAGCGGGCGGGTAGCGGGAAACAATGAGCAGTTCTTC. This encodes CASGRVAGNNEQFF. This chain connects TRBV5-1 to TRBJ2-1; TRBD2 aligns across 8 bases. With V trimmed by 7 bases and J by 5 bases, 8 bases remained unmatched. The germline V gene has CDR1 SGHRS and CDR2 YFSETQ. CDR3 length: 14 amino acids.

For this clonotype: A read error is possible here, since a much larger clone lies one base away. The chain employs TRBV7-2 and TRBJ1-5; the D gene is possibly TRBD1 (5 bases). V lost 4 bases and J lost 6, with 13 bases in between. The length of the CDR3 is 14 residues. Per germline, CDR1 SGHTA and CDR2 FQGNSA. Written as DNA, the CDR3 is TGTGCCAGCAGCTCATCCGGGACTTGTCAGCCCCAGCATTTT. Translation: CASSSSGTCQPQHF.

The chain recombines TRBV6-6 with TRBJ2-5; tentatively, D is TRBD2 (6 bases). Near its end, the DNA agrees better with TRBJ2-7, so the J call may be wrong. CDR3 length equals 12 residues. Germline V gene lookup returns CDR1 MNHNY and CDR2 SVGAGI (reference sequence). In DNA form, the CDR3 reads TGTGCCAGCAGGCCGACTAGGGACGAGCAGTACTTC. Translation gives CASRPTRDEQYF.

Concerning this clonotype itself: One end of the junction does not line up with germline, which may come from a read error. The chain carries TRBV29-1 and TRBJ2-3, with 8 bases that match TRBD2. CDR1 is SQVTM and CDR2 is ANQGSEA in the germline V gene. The CDR3 contains 15 residues. The CDR3 spells CGVGTGGVVGGTQYF. In DNA form, the CDR3 reads TGCGGCGTTGGTACGGGAGGGGTCGTCGGTGGTACGCAGTATTTT.

A word on this clonotype: At one end, the junction sequence differs from germline, possibly due to a read error. The J gene is TRBJ2-5, the V gene TRBV30; D possibly matches TRBD1 or TRBD2 (5 bases each). Germline V lookup: CDR1 GTSNPN, CDR2 SVGIG (reference sequence). CDR3 length equals 12 residues. The CDR3 loop reads CAGSVGEETQYF. The CDR3 bases are TGTGCCGGGAGTGTAGGGGAGGAGACCCAGTACTTC. The entire variable domain, with the rest obtained from reference TRBV30 and TRBJ2-5, is as follows: SQTIHQWPATLVQPVGSPLSLECTVEGTSNPNLYWYRQAAGRGLQLLFYSVGIGQISSEVPQNLSASRPQDRQFILSSKKLLLSDSGFYLCAGSVGEETQYFGPGTRLLVL.